This record concerns one T cell receptor (beta chain) sequence. This clonotype was found many times. Its antigen is currently not known. Base qualities were left out, and no much larger clone turns up one base away. TCR alpha and beta CDR3 regions were amplified with the iRepertoire nested amplicon-rescue multiplex PCR (arm-PCR) platform from RNA. One-step reverse transcription and amplification used roughly 95-450 ng of tissue mRNA or PBMC total RNA as input. Following bead purification, Illumina adapters were added by a secondary multiplex PCR, and libraries between 200 and 400 bp were gel-purified. Internal 6-nucleotide barcodes were carried by the libraries and were used for demultiplexing. Sequencing of libraries was performed on an Illumina MiSeq with 2x220 or 2x250 nucleotide paired-end reads. Turning to the authors' computational methods: Paired reads were merged using FLASH 1.2.11 and were aligned to the GRCh37 human genome using BWA-MEM, after which TRA and TRB reads were extracted. V and J assignment used an IMGT-derived reference of cassette sequences and CDR3 motifs that included pseudogenes. Reads were translated in three frames, and productive CDR3s were defined as those with a C...FGXG motif and no stop codons. Unique combinations of V-J cassette pair and CDR3 amino acid sequence were defined as clonotypes. Reads were filtered by Hamming distance, with the threshold set by the sequence error rate of each sample in mapped regions. TCRdb took the public reads, trimmed them with fastp at Q25, ran MiXCR for clone calling and kept in-frame beta chains. When rows share a CDR3 protein, they turn into one entry using the most common DNA and genes. The V and J calls and clone size are TCRdb's, not the authors'. The sample data list approximately 88,000 distinct CDR3 sequences, and around 23% of these were observed just once. The biggest ten clones account for 5.5% to 7.5% of the sample.

This entry is derived from a study of glioma-infiltrating T cells listed by TCRdb under 2016. Study-wide context: The study sequenced TCR alpha- and beta-chain repertoires from glioma tissue, from non-neoplastic brain tissue and from matched peripheral blood mononuclear cells. The paired cohort comprised three low-grade glioma patients, eight or nine primary glioblastoma patients and three non-glioma patients contributing non-neoplastic brain tissue. To measure divergence between tissue and blood T-cell populations, each tissue-infiltrating repertoire was compared with the peripheral blood repertoire of the same patient.

What the authors observed across the whole study: Tissue and blood shared very few CDR3 sequences, a result attributed to high CDR3 diversity and limited sampling. Small numbers underpinned the group comparisons: about eight glioblastoma patients, three low-grade glioma patients and three non-neoplastic patients. VJ-independent divergence between tissue and blood was found to be below expectation in non-neoplastic patients but above expectation in all gliomas, particularly low-grade gliomas.

The receptor was isolated from a human donor with low-grade glioma or glioblastoma, undergoing nonglioma brain surgery, or in good health (not recorded which). Source material: glioma tissue, nonneoplastic brain tissue, or PBMCs (not recorded which).

The CDR3 reads as follows: CASVHEGKTEAFF. Read as DNA, the sequence is TGTGCCAGCGTACACGAGGGAAAAACTGAAGCTTTCTTT. Recombination linked TRBV2 to TRBJ1-1; a confident D gene designation cannot be given. The CDR1 and CDR2 encoded by the germline V gene are SNHLY and FYNNEI. V is shortened by 8 bases, J by 5 bases, and the region joining them spans 15 bases. The CDR3 runs 13 amino acids, cysteine and phenylalanine included. The CDR3 DNA has 39 bases and is translated from base 1.